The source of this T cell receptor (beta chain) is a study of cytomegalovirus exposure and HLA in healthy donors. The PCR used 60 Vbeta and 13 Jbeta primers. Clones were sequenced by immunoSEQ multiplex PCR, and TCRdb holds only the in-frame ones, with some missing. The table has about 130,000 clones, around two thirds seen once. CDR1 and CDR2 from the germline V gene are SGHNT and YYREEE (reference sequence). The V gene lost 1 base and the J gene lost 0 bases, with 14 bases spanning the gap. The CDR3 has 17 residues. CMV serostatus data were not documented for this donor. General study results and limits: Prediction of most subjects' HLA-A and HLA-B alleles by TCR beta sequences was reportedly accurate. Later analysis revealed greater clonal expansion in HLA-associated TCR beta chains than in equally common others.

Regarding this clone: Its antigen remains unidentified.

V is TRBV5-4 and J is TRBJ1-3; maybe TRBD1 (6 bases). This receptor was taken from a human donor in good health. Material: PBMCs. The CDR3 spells CASSLRQASVSGNTIYF. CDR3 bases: TGTGCCAGCAGCTTGAGACAGGCCAGTGTCTCTGGAAACACCATATATTTT.